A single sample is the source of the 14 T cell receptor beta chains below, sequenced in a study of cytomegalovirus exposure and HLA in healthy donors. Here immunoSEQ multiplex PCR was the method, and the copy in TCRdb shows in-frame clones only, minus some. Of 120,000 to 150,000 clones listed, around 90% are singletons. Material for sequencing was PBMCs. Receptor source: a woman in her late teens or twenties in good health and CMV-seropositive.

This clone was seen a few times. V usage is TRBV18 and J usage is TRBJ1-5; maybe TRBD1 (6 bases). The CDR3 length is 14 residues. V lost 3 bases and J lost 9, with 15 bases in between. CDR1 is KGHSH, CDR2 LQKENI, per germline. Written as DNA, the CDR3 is TGTGCCAGCTCACCGGCGGACAGATCTTCGCCCCAGCATTTT. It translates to CASSPADRSSPQHF.

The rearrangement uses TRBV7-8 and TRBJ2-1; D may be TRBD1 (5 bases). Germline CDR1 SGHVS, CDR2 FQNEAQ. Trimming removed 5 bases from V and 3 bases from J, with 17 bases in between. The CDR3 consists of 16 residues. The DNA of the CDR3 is TGTGCCAGCAGCCCACCCGACAGTGGACACTACAATGAGCAGTTCTTC. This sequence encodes CASSPPDSGHYNEQFF. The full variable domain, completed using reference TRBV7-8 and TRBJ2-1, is GAGVSQSPRYKVAKRGQDVALRCDPISGHVSLFWYQQALGQGPEFLTYFQNEAQLDKSGLPSDRFFAERPEGSVSTLKIQRTQQEDSAVYLCASSPPDSGHYNEQFFGPGTRLTVL.

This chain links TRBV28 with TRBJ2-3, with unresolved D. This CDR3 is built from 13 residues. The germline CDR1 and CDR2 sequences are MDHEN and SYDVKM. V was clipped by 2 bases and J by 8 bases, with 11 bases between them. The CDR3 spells CASSLAQTPTQYF. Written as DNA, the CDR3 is TGTGCCAGCAGTTTAGCCCAGACACCTACGCAGTATTTT.

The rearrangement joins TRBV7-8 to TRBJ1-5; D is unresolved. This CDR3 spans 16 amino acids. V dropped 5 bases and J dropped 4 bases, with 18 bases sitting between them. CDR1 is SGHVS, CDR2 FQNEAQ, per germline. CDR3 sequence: CASSPPGFSRNQPQHF. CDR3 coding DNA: TGTGCCAGCAGCCCCCCGGGGTTCTCAAGGAATCAGCCCCAGCATTTT. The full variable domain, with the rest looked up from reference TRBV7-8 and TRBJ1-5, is GAGVSQSPRYKVAKRGQDVALRCDPISGHVSLFWYQQALGQGPEFLTYFQNEAQLDKSGLPSDRFFAERPEGSVSTLKIQRTQQEDSAVYLCASSPPGFSRNQPQHFGDGTRLSIL.

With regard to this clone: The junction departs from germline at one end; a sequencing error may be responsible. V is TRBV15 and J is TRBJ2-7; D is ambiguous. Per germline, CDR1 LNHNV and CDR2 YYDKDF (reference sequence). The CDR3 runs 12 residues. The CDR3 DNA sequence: TGTGCCACCAGCAGAGATCTATTACAGCCGGTATTC. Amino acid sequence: CATSRDLLQPVF.

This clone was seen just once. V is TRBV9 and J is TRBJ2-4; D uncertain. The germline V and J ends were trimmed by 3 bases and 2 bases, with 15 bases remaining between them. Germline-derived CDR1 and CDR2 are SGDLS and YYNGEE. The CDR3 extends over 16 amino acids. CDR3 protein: CASSADPRLTKNIQYF. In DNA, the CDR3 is TGTGCCAGCAGCGCCGACCCCAGGTTAACCAAAAACATTCAGTACTTC.

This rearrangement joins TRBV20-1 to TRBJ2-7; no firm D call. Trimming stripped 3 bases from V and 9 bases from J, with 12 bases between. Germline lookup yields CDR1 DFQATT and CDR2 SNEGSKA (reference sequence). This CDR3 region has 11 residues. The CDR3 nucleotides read TGCAGTGCTAGTCTTGGAGTTGGGCAGTACTTC. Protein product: CSASLGVGQYF.

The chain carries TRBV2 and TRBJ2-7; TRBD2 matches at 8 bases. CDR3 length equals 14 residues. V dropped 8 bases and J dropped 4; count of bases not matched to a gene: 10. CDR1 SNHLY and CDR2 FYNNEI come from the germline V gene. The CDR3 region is CASCVREGLYEQYF. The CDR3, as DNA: TGTGCCAGCTGTGTCCGGGAGGGCCTATACGAGCAGTACTTC.

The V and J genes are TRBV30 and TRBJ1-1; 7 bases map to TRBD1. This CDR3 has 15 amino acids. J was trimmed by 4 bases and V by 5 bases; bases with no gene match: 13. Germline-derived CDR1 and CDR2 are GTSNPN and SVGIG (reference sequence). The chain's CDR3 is CAWLREGGRGTEAFF. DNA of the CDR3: TGTGCCTGGCTAAGGGAAGGGGGCAGGGGCACTGAAGCTTTCTTT.

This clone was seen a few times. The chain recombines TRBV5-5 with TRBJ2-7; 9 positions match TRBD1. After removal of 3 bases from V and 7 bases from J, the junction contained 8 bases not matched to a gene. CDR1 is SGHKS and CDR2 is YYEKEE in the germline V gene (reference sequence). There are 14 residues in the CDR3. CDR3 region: CASSYTTGGREQYF. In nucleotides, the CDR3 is TGTGCCAGCAGCTATACCACAGGGGGCAGGGAGCAGTACTTC.

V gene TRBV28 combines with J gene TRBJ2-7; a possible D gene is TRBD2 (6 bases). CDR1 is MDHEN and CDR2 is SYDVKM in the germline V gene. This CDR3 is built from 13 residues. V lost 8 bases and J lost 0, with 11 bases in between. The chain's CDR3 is CASGGKPSYEQYF. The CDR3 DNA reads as TGTGCCAGCGGCGGGAAGCCCTCCTACGAGCAGTACTTC. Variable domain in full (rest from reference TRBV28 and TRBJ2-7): DVKVTQSSRYLVKRTGEKVFLECVQDMDHENMFWYRQDPGLGLRLIYFSYDVKMKEKGDIPEGYSVSREKKERFSLILESASTNQTSMYLCASGGKPSYEQYFGPGTRLTVT.

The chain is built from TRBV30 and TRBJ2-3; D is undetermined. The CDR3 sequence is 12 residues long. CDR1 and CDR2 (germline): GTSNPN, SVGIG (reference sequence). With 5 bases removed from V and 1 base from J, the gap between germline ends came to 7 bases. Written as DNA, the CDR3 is TGTGCCTGGTCCTACGGCACAGATACGCAGTATTTT. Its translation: CAWSYGTDTQYF.

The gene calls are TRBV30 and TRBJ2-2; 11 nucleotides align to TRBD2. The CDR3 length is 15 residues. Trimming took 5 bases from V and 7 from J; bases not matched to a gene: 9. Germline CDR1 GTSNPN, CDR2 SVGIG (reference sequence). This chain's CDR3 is CAWGLAGGPIGELFF. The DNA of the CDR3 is TGTGCCTGGGGTTTAGCGGGAGGGCCGATCGGGGAGCTGTTTTTT.

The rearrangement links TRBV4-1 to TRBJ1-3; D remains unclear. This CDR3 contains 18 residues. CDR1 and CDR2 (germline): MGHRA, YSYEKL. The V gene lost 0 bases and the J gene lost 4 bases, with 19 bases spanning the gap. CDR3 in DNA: TGCGCCAGCAGCCAAGAAGGAGGGTGGAAGATGGGGGGAAACACCATATATTTT. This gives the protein CASSQEGGWKMGGNTIYF.